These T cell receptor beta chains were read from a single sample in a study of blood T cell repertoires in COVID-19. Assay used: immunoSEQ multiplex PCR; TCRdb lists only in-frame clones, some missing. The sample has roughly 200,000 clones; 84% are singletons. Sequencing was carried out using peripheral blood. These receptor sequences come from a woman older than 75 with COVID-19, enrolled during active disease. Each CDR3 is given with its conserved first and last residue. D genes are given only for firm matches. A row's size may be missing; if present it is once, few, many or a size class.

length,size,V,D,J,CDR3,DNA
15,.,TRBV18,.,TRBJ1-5,CASSPLGGSNQPQHF,TGTGCCAGCTCACCGTTAGGGGGTAGCAATCAGCCCCAGCATTTT
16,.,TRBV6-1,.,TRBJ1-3,CASREGALNSGNTIYF,TGTGCCAGCAGGGAAGGGGCGCTGAACTCTGGAAACACCATATATTTT
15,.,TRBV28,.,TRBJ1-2,CASSLLDSRLYGYTF,TGTGCCAGCAGTTTATTGGACAGTAGACTCTATGGCTACACCTTC
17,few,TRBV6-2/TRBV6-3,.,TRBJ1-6,CASSYWSGEGRNSPLHF,TGTGCCAGCAGTTACTGGTCAGGGGAAGGACGAAATTCACCCCTCCACTTT
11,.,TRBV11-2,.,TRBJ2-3,CASSPEDTQYF,TGTGCCAGCTCCCCAGAAGATACGCAGTATTTT
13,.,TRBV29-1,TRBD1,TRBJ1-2,CSVLQGAGYGYTF,TGCAGCGTTTTACAGGGGGCTGGCTATGGCTACACCTTC
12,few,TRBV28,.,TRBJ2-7,CASSWRPYEQYF,TGTGCCAGCAGTTGGAGGCCTTACGAGCAGTACTTC
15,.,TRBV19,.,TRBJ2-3,CASSSLGLSTDTQYF,TGTGCCAGTAGTTCCCTCGGACTGAGCACAGATACGCAGTATTTT
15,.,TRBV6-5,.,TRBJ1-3,CASSPGGNSGNTIYF,TGTGCCAGCAGTCCGGGAGGGAACTCTGGAAACACCATATATTTT
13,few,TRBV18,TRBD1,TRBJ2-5,CASSPGTEETQYF,TGTGCCAGCTCACCCGGGACAGAAGAGACCCAGTACTTC
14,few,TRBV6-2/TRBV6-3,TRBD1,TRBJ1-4,CASSSVGEGAELFF,TGTGCCAGCAGCTCCGTCGGCGAGGGGGCGGAACTGTTTTTT
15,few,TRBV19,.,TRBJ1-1,CASSMSRTANTEAFF,TGTGCCAGTAGTATGTCTCGGACAGCAAACACTGAAGCTTTCTTT
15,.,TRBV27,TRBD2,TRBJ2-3,CASRQAGADTDTQYF,TGTGCCAGCAGACAAGCGGGGGCCGACACAGATACGCAGTATTTT
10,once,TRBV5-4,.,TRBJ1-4,CASSFRTQGF,TGTGCCAGCAGCTTTAGGACCCAGGGGTTT
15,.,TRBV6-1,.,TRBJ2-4,CASSEARVGKNIQYF,TGTGCCAGCAGTGAAGCTAGAGTTGGCAAAAACATTCAGTACTTC
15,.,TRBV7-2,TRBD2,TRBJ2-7,CASSFGRGGVYEQYF,TGTGCCAGCAGCTTTGGGCGGGGGGGCGTTTACGAGCAGTACTTC
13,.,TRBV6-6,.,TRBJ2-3,CASRTESTDTQYF,TGTGCCAGCAGAACAGAAAGCACAGATACGCAGTATTTT
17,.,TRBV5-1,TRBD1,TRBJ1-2,CASSLETTGGRYYGYTF,TGCGCCAGCAGTCTTGAAACGACAGGGGGCCGCTACTATGGCTACACCTTC
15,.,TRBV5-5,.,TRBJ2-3,CASSPRDGLTDTQYF,TGTGCCAGCAGCCCGCGGGACGGACTCACAGATACGCAGTATTTT
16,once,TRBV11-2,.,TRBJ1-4,CASSLGGGRRGEKLFF,TGTGCCAGCAGCTTAGGGGGCGGAAGAAGGGGTGAAAAACTGTTTTTT
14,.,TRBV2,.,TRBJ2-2,CACPRGFDTGELFF,TGTGCCTGTCCGCGGGGTTTCGACACCGGGGAGCTGTTTTTT
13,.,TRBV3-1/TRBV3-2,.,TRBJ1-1,CASSLRTGSGDFF,TGTGCCAGCAGTCTAAGGACGGGAAGTGGGGATTTCTTT
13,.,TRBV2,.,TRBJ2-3,CASSGDITDTQYF,TGTGCCAGCAGTGGGGACATCACAGATACGCAGTATTTT
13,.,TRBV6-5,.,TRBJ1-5,CASNGGPNQPQHF,TGTGCCAGCAACGGAGGCCCGAATCAGCCCCAGCATTTT
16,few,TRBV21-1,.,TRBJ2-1,CASSKVDDCCENEQFF,TGTGCCAGCAGCAAAGTCGACGACTGCTGTGAGAATGAGCAGTTCTTC
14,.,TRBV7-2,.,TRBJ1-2,CASSLDFGVGGYTF,TGTGCCAGCAGCTTAGATTTCGGGGTGGGCGGCTACACCTTC
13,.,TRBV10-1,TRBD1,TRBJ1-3,CASGDRARNTIYF,TGCGCCAGCGGAGACAGGGCCAGGAACACCATATATTTT
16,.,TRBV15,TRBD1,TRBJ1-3,CATSRVQGAGGNTIYF,TGTGCCACCAGCAGGGTACAGGGGGCGGGAGGAAACACCATATATTTT
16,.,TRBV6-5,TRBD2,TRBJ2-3,CASSYSAGGGTDTQYF,TGTGCCAGCAGTTACTCAGCGGGGGGGGGCACAGATACGCAGTATTTT
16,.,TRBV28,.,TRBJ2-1,CASSRLEGSSYNEQFF,TGTGCCAGCAGTCGCTTGGAGGGGAGCTCCTACAATGAGCAGTTCTTC
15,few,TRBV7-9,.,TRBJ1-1,CASSLEDKGRTEAFF,TGTGCCAGCAGCTTAGAGGACAAGGGGAGGACTGAAGCTTTCTTT
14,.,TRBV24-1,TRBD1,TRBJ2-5,CATSVTGGQQTQYF,TGTGCCACCAGTGTTACAGGGGGTCAACAGACCCAGTACTTC
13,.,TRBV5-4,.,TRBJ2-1,CASSLASGNEQFF,TGTGCCAGCAGCTTGGCATCGGGCAATGAGCAGTTCTTC
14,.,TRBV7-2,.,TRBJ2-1,CASSLKQGNNEQFF,TGTGCCAGCAGCCTTAAACAGGGAAACAATGAGCAGTTCTTC
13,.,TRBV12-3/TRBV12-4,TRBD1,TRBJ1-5,CASNRGLFQPQHF,TGTGCCAGCAACAGGGGGCTCTTTCAGCCCCAGCATTTT
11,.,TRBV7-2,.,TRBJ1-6,CASSQNSPLHF,TGTGCCAGCAGCCAGAATTCACCCCTCCACTTT
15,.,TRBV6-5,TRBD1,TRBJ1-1,CASSYVRDRGTEAFF,TGTGCCAGCAGTTACGTTCGGGACAGGGGCACTGAAGCTTTCTTT
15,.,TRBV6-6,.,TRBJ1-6,CASSPGGGGNSPLHF,TGTGCCAGCAGCCCCGGGGGCGGGGGGAATTCACCCCTCCACTTT
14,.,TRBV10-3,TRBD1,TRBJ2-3,CAISGGQGQDTQYF,TGTGCCATCAGTGGGGGACAGGGACAAGATACGCAGTATTTT
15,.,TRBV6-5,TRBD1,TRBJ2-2,CASSPTGGWAGELFF,TGTGCCAGCAGCCCAACAGGGGGCTGGGCCGGGGAGCTGTTTTTT
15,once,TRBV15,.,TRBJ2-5,CATSREGVRVETQYF,TGTGCCACCAGCAGAGAGGGAGTAAGGGTAGAGACCCAGTACTTC
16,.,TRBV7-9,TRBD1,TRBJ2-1,CASRYTGTGALSEQFF,TGTGCCAGCAGGTACACCGGGACAGGGGCCCTTTCTGAGCAGTTCTTC